Below are 11 T cell receptor beta chains sequenced from a single sample in a study of shared clonotypes between healthy human individuals (dated by TCRdb to about 2020). The library relied on the immunoSEQ multiplex PCR assay. As stored in TCRdb, this immuneACCESS dataset retains in-frame rearrangements with V and J assigned. A fraction of the clones does not appear; measured against another copy, unresolved V genes explain less than half of the discrepancy, and the remainder lacks a known reason. Present in this sample are around 750,000 clones, around 72% of which were seen just once. The ten largest clones represent over 1.5% of the sample. Specimen: memory CD4+ T cells sorted from blood. Explained via the paper, the cell subset or site label denotes: CD45RA-negative fraction. Receptors originate from a woman younger than 45 in good health.

The chain is built from TRBV30 and TRBJ2-2; no definite D call. The CDR3 contains 14 residues. Germline-derived CDR1 and CDR2 are GTSNPN and SVGIG (reference sequence). V lost 0 bases and J lost 8, with 13 bases in between. The CDR3 bases are TGTGCCTGGAGTGTGTATCAATCAGCGGGGGAGCTGTTTTTT. This codes for CAWSVYQSAGELFF.

This clone was found once. The CDR3 protein is CASSFKSDLNNEQFF. CDR3 nucleotide sequence: TGCGCCAGCAGCTTCAAGTCAGATCTGAACAATGAGCAGTTCTTC. The chain carries TRBV5-1 and TRBJ2-1; D is unclear. Trimming took off 2 bases at V and 5 bases at J, with 14 bases between the two ends. Germline V gives CDR1 SGHRS, CDR2 YFSETQ. The CDR3 consists of 15 residues. Filled out from reference TRBV5-1 and TRBJ2-1, the complete variable domain reads KAGVTQTPRYLIKTRGQQVTLSCSPISGHRSVSWYQQTPGQGLQFLFEYFSETQRNKGNFPGRFSGRQFSNSRSEMNVSTLELGDSALYLCASSFKSDLNNEQFFGPGTRLTVL.

The rearrangement joins TRBV5-1 to TRBJ1-4, with D tentatively TRBD1 (6 bases). Germline CDR1 reads SGHRS; CDR2 reads YFSETQ. The ends were cut back, 0 bases at V and 7 bases at J, with 13 bases in the middle. The length of the CDR3 is 15 residues. The CDR3 sequence is CASSLDGRGVEKLFF. The DNA for the CDR3 is TGCGCCAGCAGCTTGGACGGCAGGGGTGTTGAAAAACTGTTTTTT.

Here the CDR3 DNA reads TGTGCCTGGACAGGAGATTTTTATACGCAGTATTTT. Protein: CAWTGDFYTQYF. The chain uses TRBV30 and TRBJ2-3, with D unclear. Trimming shortened V by 4 bases and J by 7 bases, and 12 bases separated the two germline ends. The CDR3 totals 12 residues. CDR1 and CDR2 (germline): GTSNPN, SVGIG (reference sequence).

For this clone: Given a much more abundant clone one base away, this may be a read error. The same CDR3 arises from other DNA sequences in this sample as well. The chain employs TRBV6-1 and TRBJ1-1; unclear D gene. V was shortened by 6 bases and J by 1 base, with 9 bases between the two germline ends. Germline V gene lookup returns CDR1 MNHNS and CDR2 SASEGT. This CDR3 has 13 residues. The CDR3 DNA reads as TGTGCCAGCAGCCGTGGACGGAACACTGAAGCTTTCTTT. It translates to CASSRGRNTEAFF.

The chain uses TRBV28 and TRBJ1-5; tentatively, D is TRBD1 (6 bases). The V and J ends lost 3 bases and 5 bases respectively, with 11 bases between them. CDR3 length: 14 amino acids. CDR1 and CDR2 (germline): MDHEN, SYDVKM. In DNA form, the CDR3 reads TGTGCCAGCAGTTTGGGGGGGCGTGATCAGCCCCAGCATTTT. It codes for CASSLGGRDQPQHF.

J is TRBJ2-1 and V is TRBV19; 7 positions match TRBD2. In germline, CDR1 is LNHDA, CDR2 SQIVND (reference sequence). The CDR3 is 16 residues long. The trim removed 5 bases at V and 2 bases at J, leaving 9 bases unmatched. In nucleotides, the CDR3 is TGTGCCAGTAGTGCCGATGGGCTAGCGGCCTACAATGAGCAGTTCTTC. Protein: CASSADGLAAYNEQFF.

A word on this clone: The sample contains more than one DNA sequence encoding this CDR3. V is TRBV19 and J is TRBJ1-5; D possibly corresponds to TRBD1 (6 bases). The germline V gene has CDR1 LNHDA and CDR2 SQIVND (reference sequence). This CDR3 has 15 residues. Deletions cut 1 base from V and 0 bases from J, with 7 bases between. CDR3 DNA: TGTGCCAGTAGTATAGGACAGGTTAGCAATCAGCCCCAGCATTTT. It is translated as CASSIGQVSNQPQHF. The full variable domain, in which reference TRBV19 and TRBJ1-5 provide the parts outside the CDR3, is DGGITQSPKYLFRKEGQNVTLSCEQNLNHDAMYWYRQDPGQGLRLIYYSQIVNDFQKGDIAEGYSVSREKKESFPLTVTSAQKNPTAFYLCASSIGQVSNQPQHFGDGTRLSIL.

V usage is TRBV5-1 and J usage is TRBJ2-3; TRBD2 agrees at 9 bases. Per the germline V gene, CDR1 is SGHRS and CDR2 is YFSETQ. This CDR3 is built from 12 residues. This CDR3 is CDQREVSDTQYF. CDR3 sequence (DNA): TGCGACCAGCGGGAGGTTTCGGATACGCAGTATTTT.

This clone has more than one count but fewer than ten. The chain uses TRBV6-1 and TRBJ2-7; 7 nucleotides line up with TRBD1. CDR1 and CDR2 from the germline V gene are MNHNS and SASEGT. V was pared by 5 bases and J by 3 bases, with 7 bases of the junction left unmatched. The CDR3 totals 14 residues. CDR3 sequence: CASSNRGSGYEQYF. Here the CDR3 DNA reads TGTGCCAGCAGTAACAGGGGATCCGGCTACGAGCAGTACTTC.

The rearrangement joins TRBV9 to TRBJ2-6; possible D gene TRBD1, 6 bases. From germline, CDR1 is SGDLS and CDR2 YYNGEE. There are 15 residues in the CDR3. The V end lost 0 bases, the J end lost 3 bases, and 7 bases lay between the germline ends. The CDR3 nucleotides read TGTGCCAGCAGCGTAGCAGGGGATGGGGCCAACGTCCTGACTTTC. Translation gives CASSVAGDGANVLTF.